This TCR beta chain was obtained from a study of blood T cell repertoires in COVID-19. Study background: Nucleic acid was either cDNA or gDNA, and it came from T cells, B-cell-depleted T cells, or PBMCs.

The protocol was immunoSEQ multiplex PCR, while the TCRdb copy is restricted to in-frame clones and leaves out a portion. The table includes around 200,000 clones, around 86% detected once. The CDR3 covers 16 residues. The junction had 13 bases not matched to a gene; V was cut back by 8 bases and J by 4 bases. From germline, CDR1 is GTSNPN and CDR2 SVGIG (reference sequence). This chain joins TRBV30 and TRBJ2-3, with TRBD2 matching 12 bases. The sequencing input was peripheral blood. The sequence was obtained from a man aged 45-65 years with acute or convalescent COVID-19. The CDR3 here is CAANPFLAGGADTQYF. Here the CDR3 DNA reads TGTGCCGCGAACCCTTTTCTAGCGGGAGGGGCAGATACGCAGTATTTT.